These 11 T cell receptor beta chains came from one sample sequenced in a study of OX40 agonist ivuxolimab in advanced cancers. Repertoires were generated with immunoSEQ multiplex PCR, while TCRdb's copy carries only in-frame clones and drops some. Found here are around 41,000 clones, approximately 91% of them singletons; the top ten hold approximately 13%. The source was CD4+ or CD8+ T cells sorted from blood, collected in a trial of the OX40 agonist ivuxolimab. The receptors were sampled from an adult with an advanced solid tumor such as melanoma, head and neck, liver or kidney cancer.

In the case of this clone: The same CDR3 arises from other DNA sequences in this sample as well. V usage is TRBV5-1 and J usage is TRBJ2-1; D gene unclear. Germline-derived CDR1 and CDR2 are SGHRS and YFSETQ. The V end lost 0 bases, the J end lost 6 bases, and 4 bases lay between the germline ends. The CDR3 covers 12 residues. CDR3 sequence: CASSLGGNEQFF. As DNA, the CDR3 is TGCGCCAGCAGCTTGGGCGGCAATGAGCAGTTCTTC.

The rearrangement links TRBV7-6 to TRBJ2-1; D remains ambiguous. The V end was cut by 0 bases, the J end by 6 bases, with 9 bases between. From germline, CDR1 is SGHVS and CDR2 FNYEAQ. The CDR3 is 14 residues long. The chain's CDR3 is CASSLALRSNEQFF. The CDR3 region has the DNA TGTGCCAGCAGCTTAGCATTAAGATCCAATGAGCAGTTCTTC.

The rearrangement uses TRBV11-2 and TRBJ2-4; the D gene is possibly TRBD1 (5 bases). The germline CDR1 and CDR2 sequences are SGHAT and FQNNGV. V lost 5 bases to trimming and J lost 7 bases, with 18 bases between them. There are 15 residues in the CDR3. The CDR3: CASSQPQGFANIQYF. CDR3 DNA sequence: TGTGCCAGCAGCCAGCCCCAGGGTTTCGCGAACATTCAGTACTTC. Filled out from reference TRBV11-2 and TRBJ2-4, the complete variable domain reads EAGVAQSPRYKIIEKRQSVAFWCNPISGHATLYWYQQILGQGPKLLIQFQNNGVVDDSQLPKDRFSAERLKGVDSTLKIQPAKLEDSAVYLCASSQPQGFANIQYFGAGTRLSVL.

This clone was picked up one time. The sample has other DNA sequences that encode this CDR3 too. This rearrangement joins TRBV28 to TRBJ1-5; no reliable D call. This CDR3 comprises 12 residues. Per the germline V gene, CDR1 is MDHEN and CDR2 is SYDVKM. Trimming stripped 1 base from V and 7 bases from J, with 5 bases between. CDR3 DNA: TGTGCCAGCAGTTTATTGGGACAGCCCCAGCATTTT. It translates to CASSLLGQPQHF. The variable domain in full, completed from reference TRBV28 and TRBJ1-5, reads DVKVTQSSRYLVKRTGEKVFLECVQDMDHENMFWYRQDPGLGLRLIYFSYDVKMKEKGDIPEGYSVSREKKERFSLILESASTNQTSMYLCASSLLGQPQHFGDGTRLSIL.

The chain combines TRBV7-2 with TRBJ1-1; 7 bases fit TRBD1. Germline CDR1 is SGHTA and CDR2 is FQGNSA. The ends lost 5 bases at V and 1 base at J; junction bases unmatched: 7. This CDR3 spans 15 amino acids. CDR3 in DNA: TGTGCCAGCAGCCAGGGGGACCCGAGGAACACTGAAGCTTTCTTT. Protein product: CASSQGDPRNTEAFF.

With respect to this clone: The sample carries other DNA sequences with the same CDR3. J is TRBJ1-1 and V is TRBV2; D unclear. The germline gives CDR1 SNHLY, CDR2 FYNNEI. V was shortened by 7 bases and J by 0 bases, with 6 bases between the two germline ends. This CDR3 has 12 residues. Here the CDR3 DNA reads TGTGCCAGCACGGGGATGAACACTGAAGCTTTCTTT. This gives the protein CASTGMNTEAFF. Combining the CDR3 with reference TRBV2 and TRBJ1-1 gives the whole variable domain EPEVTQTPSHQVTQMGQEVILRCVPISNHLYFYWYRQILGQKVEFLVSFYNNEISEKSEIFDDQFSVERPDGSNFTLKIRSTKLEDSAMYFCASTGMNTEAFFGQGTRLTVV.

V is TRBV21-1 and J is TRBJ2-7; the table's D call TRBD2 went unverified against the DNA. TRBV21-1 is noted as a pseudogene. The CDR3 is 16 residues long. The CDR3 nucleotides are TGTGCCAGCAGCAAATGGTGCGGCCGGGGACTGTACGAGCAGTACTTC. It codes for CASSKWCGRGLYEQYF.

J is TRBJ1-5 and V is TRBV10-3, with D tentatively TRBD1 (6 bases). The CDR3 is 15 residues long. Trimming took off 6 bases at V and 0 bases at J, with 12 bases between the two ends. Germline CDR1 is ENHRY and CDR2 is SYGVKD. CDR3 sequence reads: CAIRQGPSSNQPQHF. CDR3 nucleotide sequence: TGTGCCATCAGACAGGGCCCCAGTAGCAATCAGCCCCAGCATTTT.

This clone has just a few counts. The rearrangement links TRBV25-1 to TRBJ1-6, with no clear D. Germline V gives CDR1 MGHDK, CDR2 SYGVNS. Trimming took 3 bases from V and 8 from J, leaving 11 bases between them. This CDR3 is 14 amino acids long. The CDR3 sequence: CASSEVMPDSPLHF. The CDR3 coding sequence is TGTGCCAGCAGTGAGGTAATGCCGGATTCACCCCTCCACTTT.

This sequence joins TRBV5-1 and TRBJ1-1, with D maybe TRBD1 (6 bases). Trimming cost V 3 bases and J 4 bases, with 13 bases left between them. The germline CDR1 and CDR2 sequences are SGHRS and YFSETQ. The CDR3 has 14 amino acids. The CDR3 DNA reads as TGCGCCAGCAGCTCGTACAGGGTTGGCACTGAAGCTTTCTTT. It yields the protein CASSSYRVGTEAFF. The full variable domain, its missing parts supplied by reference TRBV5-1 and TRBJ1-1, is KAGVTQTPRYLIKTRGQQVTLSCSPISGHRSVSWYQQTPGQGLQFLFEYFSETQRNKGNFPGRFSGRQFSNSRSEMNVSTLELGDSALYLCASSSYRVGTEAFFGQGTRLTVV.

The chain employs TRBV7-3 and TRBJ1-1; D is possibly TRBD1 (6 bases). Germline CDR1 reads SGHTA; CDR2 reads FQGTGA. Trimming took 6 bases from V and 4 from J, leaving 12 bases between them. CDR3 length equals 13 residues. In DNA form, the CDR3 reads TGTGCCAGCAGTTTACAGGGAAGCACTGAAGCTTTCTTT. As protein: CASSLQGSTEAFF.